A selection of T cell receptor beta chains follows, all from one sample in a study of blood T cell repertoires in COVID-19. Clones were sequenced by immunoSEQ multiplex PCR, and TCRdb holds only the in-frame ones, with some missing. The sample lists approximately 100,000 clones, about 82% occurring once. Specimen: peripheral blood. These receptors were taken from a human donor in a cohort sampled during active COVID-19. Each CDR3 is given with its conserved first and last residue. A D gene is named only where the DNA matches it firmly. Size values are once, few and many counts, or a class for expanded clones, and some rows have none.

TRBV25-1,-,TRBD2,TRBJ2-7,CASHFGGAGEQYF,TGTGCCAGCCACTTTGGGGGAGCGGGGGAGCAGTACTTC
TRBV28,-,TRBD2,TRBJ2-1,CASSSHSSGRYEQFF,TGTGCCAGCAGTTCCCACTCTAGCGGGAGGTATGAGCAGTTCTTC
TRBV5-6,-,-,TRBJ2-2,CASSLLGSNTGELFF,TGTGCCAGCAGCTTGCTGGGCTCGAACACCGGGGAGCTGTTTTTT
TRBV10-2,-,TRBD2,TRBJ2-2,CASSLSGGYNTGELFF,TGCGCCAGCAGTCTTAGCGGGGGCTATAACACCGGGGAGCTGTTTTTT
TRBV21-1,-,-,TRBJ1-5,CASSPQGASQPQHF,TGTGCCAGCAGCCCCCAGGGGGCAAGTCAGCCCCAGCATTTT
TRBV6-2/TRBV6-3,-,-,TRBJ2-1,CASSSPNNEQFF,TGTGCCAGCAGTTCCCCTAACAATGAGCAGTTCTTC
TRBV9,-,-,TRBJ2-7,CASSVSGGPSYEQYF,TGTGCCAGCAGCGTAAGTGGCGGGCCTTCCTACGAGCAGTACTTC
TRBV24-1,-,TRBD2,TRBJ2-3,CATSDPKAGETWTQYF,TGTGCCACCAGTGACCCGAAAGCGGGAGAGACGTGGACGCAGTATTTT
TRBV4-3,-,TRBD1,TRBJ1-1,CASSHSQEGQVEAFF,TGCGCCAGCAGCCACTCCCAGGAGGGACAGGTCGAAGCTTTCTTT
TRBV24-1,few,-,TRBJ2-3,CATSARQGLGLSTDTQYF,TGTGCCACCAGTGCAAGGCAAGGACTGGGACTTAGCACAGATACGCAGTATTTT
TRBV15,-,-,TRBJ2-5,CATSRTRLEIRETQYF,TGTGCCACCAGCAGGACAAGACTAGAAATTCGGGAGACCCAGTACTTC
TRBV15,-,TRBD1,TRBJ2-3,CATSARTGPSTDTQYF,TGTGCCACCAGCGCACGGACAGGACCGAGCACAGATACGCAGTATTTT
TRBV4-1,-,TRBD1,TRBJ1-1,CASSDGQALNTEAFF,TGCGCCAGCAGCGATGGACAGGCCCTGAACACTGAAGCTTTCTTT
TRBV9,few,-,TRBJ2-2,CASSVVEFRELFF,TGTGCCAGCAGCGTAGTTGAGTTCAGGGAGCTGTTTTTT
TRBV4-1,-,TRBD1,TRBJ1-4,CASSQTTGEGEKLFF,TGCGCCAGCAGCCAAACGACAGGGGAGGGTGAAAAACTGTTTTTT
TRBV12-3/TRBV12-4,-,-,TRBJ1-1,CASSLGAGTEAFF,TGTGCCAGCAGTTTGGGGGCAGGCACTGAAGCTTTCTTT
TRBV19,-,-,TRBJ2-7,CASSIGDSSYEQYF,TGTGCCAGTAGTATAGGCGACAGTTCCTACGAGCAGTACTTC
TRBV7-3,-,TRBD2,TRBJ2-3,CASSQDRGVNTQYF,TGTGCCAGCAGCCAGGACCGGGGGGTGAATACGCAGTATTTT
TRBV5-4,-,-,TRBJ2-1,CASSLSGSHNEQFF,TGTGCCAGCAGCTTGTCCGGGTCCCACAATGAGCAGTTCTTC
TRBV2,-,TRBD1,TRBJ1-1,CASSVDRGNTEAFF,TGTGCCAGCAGCGTAGACAGGGGGAACACTGAAGCTTTCTTT
TRBV4-1,-,TRBD2,TRBJ2-3,CASSQEGGGGTDTQYF,TGCGCCAGCAGCCAAGAAGGCGGGGGTGGCACAGATACGCAGTATTTT
TRBV2,-,-,TRBJ2-5,CASSEPNQETQYF,TGTGCCAGCAGTGAGCCTAACCAAGAGACCCAGTACTTC
TRBV11-2,-,TRBD2,TRBJ2-2,CASSLEEGTSGRGLTGELFF,TGTGCCAGCAGCTTAGAGGAAGGGACTAGCGGGAGGGGGCTCACCGGGGAGCTGTTTTTT
TRBV29-1,few,-,TRBJ1-1,CSAGAGTIFSNTEAFF,TGCAGCGCTGGGGCAGGAACTATTTTTTCAAACACTGAAGCTTTCTTT
TRBV19,-,-,TRBJ2-4,CASSIEDIQYF,TGTGCCAGTAGTATCGAGGACATTCAGTACTTC
TRBV7-2,-,-,TRBJ2-5,CASRTGGQETQYF,TGTGCCAGCAGGACCGGGGGCCAAGAGACCCAGTACTTC
TRBV5-1,-,TRBD1,TRBJ2-7,CASSLAGQNYEQYF,TGCGCCAGCAGCTTGGCGGGACAGAACTACGAGCAGTACTTC
TRBV18,-,-,TRBJ2-7,CASSPSATAYEQYF,TGTGCCAGCTCACCCAGCGCGACAGCCTACGAGCAGTACTTC
TRBV4-1,once,-,TRBJ1-3,CASSQGGLDTIYF,TGCGCCAGCAGCCAAGGAGGGCTCGACACCATATATTTT
TRBV14,-,-,TRBJ2-2,CASSQHPAVNTGELFF,TGTGCCAGCAGCCAACATCCCGCGGTGAACACCGGGGAGCTGTTTTTT
TRBV11-3,-,TRBD1,TRBJ2-5,CASSLGQGDAQETQYF,TGTGCCAGCAGCTTGGGCCAGGGGGATGCCCAAGAGACCCAGTACTTC
TRBV7-2,-,TRBD2,TRBJ2-3,CASSLAGTTYSTDTQYF,TGTGCCAGCAGCTTGGCCGGGACTACCTATAGCACAGATACGCAGTATTTT
TRBV19,-,-,TRBJ1-5,CASSISVEQPQHF,TGTGCCAGTAGTATAAGTGTTGAGCAGCCCCAGCATTTT
TRBV2,-,-,TRBJ2-5,CASSEFVGAGETQYF,TGTGCCAGCAGTGAATTCGTGGGGGCCGGTGAGACCCAGTACTTC
TRBV6-5,-,TRBD1,TRBJ1-6,CASSRKGQGKSPLHF,TGTGCCAGCAGCCGAAAGGGACAGGGAAAATCACCCCTCCACTTT
TRBV19,-,-,TRBJ1-5,CASGRPGLIQPQHF,TGTGCCAGTGGCCGACCGGGACTAATCCAGCCCCAGCATTTT
TRBV5-4,-,TRBD2,TRBJ2-1,CASSLPSGSNEQFF,TGTGCCAGCAGCTTGCCTAGCGGGAGCAATGAGCAGTTCTTC
TRBV10-3,-,TRBD1,TRBJ1-5,CAIGDSNQPQHF,TGTGCCATCGGGGACAGTAATCAGCCCCAGCATTTT
TRBV30,-,-,TRBJ1-5,CAWSTTDRQPQHF,TGTGCCTGGAGTACCACGGACAGACAGCCCCAGCATTTT
TRBV18,-,-,TRBJ2-7,CASSKPSGGEQYF,TGTGCCAGCTCAAAGCCCAGCGGTGGCGAGCAGTACTTC
TRBV27,few,TRBD1,TRBJ1-1,CASSQRTGLNTEAFF,TGTGCCAGCAGTCAACGGACAGGATTAAACACTGAAGCTTTCTTT
TRBV6-1,-,-,TRBJ2-1,CASSEEPSYNEQFF,TGTGCCAGCAGTGAGGAGCCTTCCTACAATGAGCAGTTCTTC
TRBV7-9,-,-,TRBJ1-5,CASSYGVNQPQHF,TGTGCCAGCAGCTACGGGGTCAATCAGCCCCAGCATTTT
TRBV10-3,few,-,TRBJ1-2,CAISEAGLYGYTF,TGTGCCATCAGTGAAGCAGGCCTCTATGGCTACACCTTC
TRBV18,-,TRBD1,TRBJ2-7,CASSPRGQHYEQYF,TGTGCCAGCTCACCAAGGGGACAGCACTACGAGCAGTACTTC
TRBV28,once,-,TRBJ1-6,CASSLPGEYSPLHF,TGTGCCAGCAGTTTACCGGGGGAGTATTCACCCCTCCACTTT
TRBV7-9,-,TRBD1,TRBJ2-7,CASSFSAGQGTDEQYF,TGTGCCAGCAGCTTTAGCGCCGGACAGGGGACCGACGAGCAGTACTTC
TRBV5-6,-,-,TRBJ1-3,CASSTWGGTISGNTIYF,TGTGCCAGCAGCACATGGGGAGGGACCATTTCTGGAAACACCATATATTTT
TRBV7-2,-,-,TRBJ2-2,CASSQQGLRNTGELFF,TGTGCCAGCAGCCAACAAGGACTGAGGAACACCGGGGAGCTGTTTTTT
TRBV2,few,TRBD1,TRBJ1-2,CASSEGQGDSGYTF,TGTGCCAGCAGTGAAGGACAGGGAGATAGTGGCTACACCTTC
TRBV10-2,few,TRBD2,TRBJ2-1,CASSGAGGPGNEQFF,TGCGCCAGCAGTGGAGCGGGGGGGCCGGGGAATGAGCAGTTCTTC
TRBV14,-,-,TRBJ1-1,CASSSGLNTEAFF,TGTGCCAGCAGCTCGGGGTTGAACACTGAAGCTTTCTTT
TRBV11-3,-,-,TRBJ2-3,CASSTGTDTQYF,TGTGCCAGCAGCACAGGCACAGATACGCAGTATTTT
TRBV29-1,-,-,TRBJ2-7,CSVITGPRPYEQYF,TGCAGCGTTATAACAGGGCCTCGACCCTACGAGCAGTACTTC
TRBV4-2,-,-,TRBJ1-2,CASSQDKPNYGYTF,TGTGCCAGCAGCCAAGATAAGCCTAACTATGGCTACACCTTC
TRBV6-2/TRBV6-3,-,-,TRBJ1-1,CASSPTLNTEAFF,TGTGCCAGCAGTCCGACACTGAACACTGAAGCTTTCTTT